Sequencing of this T cell receptor (beta chain) was carried out in a study of cytomegalovirus exposure and HLA in healthy donors. In the case of this clone: What it recognizes is unknown.

Regarding donors, all were healthy bone marrow donors. Study-wide results and caveats: Most observed TCR sequences were rare, whereas some public TCRs were detected in many donors.

Germline V gives CDR1 SGHTA, CDR2 FQGNSA. V shed 0 bases and J 5 bases; nucleotides not matched to a gene: 6. The CDR3 runs to 16 residues. This PCR relied on a set of 60 Vbeta primers and 13 Jbeta primers. Profiled with immunoSEQ multiplex PCR; TCRdb holds only in-frame clones, not every one. The repertoire consists of more than 95,000 clones, with 75% to 80% occurring once and the leading ten covering under 6.5%. Input material: PBMCs. The chain uses TRBV7-2 and TRBJ2-1; 8 bases fit TRBD2. The origin of this receptor is a man between 60 and 75 years old in good health and CMV-seropositive. The CDR3 DNA is TGTGCCAGCAGCTTAGCCCCCCCGGGGGGGCACAATGAGCAGTTCTTC. Its translation is CASSLAPPGGHNEQFF. The full variable domain, in which reference TRBV7-2 and TRBJ2-1 provide the parts outside the CDR3, is GAGVSQSPSNKVTEKGKDVELRCDPISGHTALYWYRQSLGQGLEFLIYFQGNSAPDKSGLPSDRFSAERTGGSVSTLTIQRTQQEDSAVYLCASSLAPPGGHNEQFFGPGTRLTVL.